The 8 T cell receptor beta chains below come from one sample, sequenced in a study of cytomegalovirus exposure and HLA in healthy donors (dated by TCRdb to between 2016 and 2019). The method was the immunoSEQ multiplex PCR assay. For the multiplex PCR, a mixture combining 60 forward primers for TCR Vbeta segments and 13 reverse primers for TCR Jbeta segments was used. Entries here come from immuneACCESS through TCRdb and include only in-frame sequences with V and J called. Some clones fail to appear in such tables; in the studies checked, an unresolved V gene covers under half of the shortfall, and the cause of the remainder is unknown. The table for this sample lists fewer than 200,000 clones; roughly 90% of them were counted only once. The top ten constitute more than 1% of the sample. Sequencing input: PBMCs. Receptors were obtained from a boy between 2 and 10 years old in good health and CMV-seronegative.

This chain connects TRBV7-9 to TRBJ2-3; 12 nucleotides match TRBD2. Germline V lookup: CDR1 SEHNR, CDR2 FQNEAQ (reference sequence). This CDR3 comprises 17 residues. The V and J ends lost 3 bases and 4 bases, in that order; junction bases with no gene match: 8. The CDR3 region is CASSFTASGRAADTQYF. The CDR3 DNA reads TGTGCCAGCAGCTTCACTGCTAGCGGGAGGGCAGCAGATACGCAGTATTTT.

This clone has a handful of counts. The CDR3 sequence is CASSRGDRTYEQYF. The CDR3 DNA reads as TGTGCCAGCAGCAGGGGGGACAGAACATACGAGCAGTACTTC. The chain carries TRBV9 and TRBJ2-7; a possible D gene is TRBD1 (7 bases). Germline CDR1 SGDLS, CDR2 YYNGEE. Between the trimmed V and J ends, which lost 4 bases and 4 bases, there was a span of 15 bases. The CDR3 covers 14 residues. The variable domain in full, with the rest retrieved from reference TRBV9 and TRBJ2-7, is DSGVTQTPKHLITATGQRVTLRCSPRSGDLSVYWYQQSLDQGLQFLIQYYNGEERAKGNILERFSAQQFPDLHSELNLSSLELGDSALYFCASSRGDRTYEQYFGPGTRLTVT.

The chain combines TRBV6-5 with TRBJ1-1; TRBD1 is a possible D gene (6 bases). Germline lookup yields CDR1 MNHEY and CDR2 SVGAGI. The V gene lost 8 bases and the J gene lost 4 bases, with 17 bases spanning the gap. The CDR3 runs 14 residues. Here the CDR3 reads CASYLGGVSTEAFF. DNA for the CDR3: TGTGCCAGCTACTTAGGGGGGGTTTCCACTGAAGCTTTCTTT.

This sequence joins TRBV9 and TRBJ2-1; D might be TRBD2 (6 bases). Germline lookup yields CDR1 SGDLS and CDR2 YYNGEE. The V end lost 4 bases, the J end lost 8 bases, and 16 bases lay between the germline ends. This CDR3 has 14 amino acids. CDR3 region: CASSLRTGGDEQFF. CDR3 bases: TGTGCCAGCAGCCTAAGGACTGGCGGGGATGAGCAGTTCTTC.

The chain links TRBV7-8 to TRBJ2-5; 8 nucleotides align to TRBD2. This CDR3 region has 14 residues. The V and J ends lost 5 bases and 5 bases, in that order; junction bases with no gene match: 7. Germline V gene data show CDR1 as SGHVS and CDR2 as FQNEAQ. CDR3 sequence reads: CASSGGLATETQYF. CDR3 nucleotides: TGTGCCAGCAGCGGAGGACTAGCCACTGAGACCCAGTACTTC.

The V call is TRBV11-1, the J call TRBJ1-3, with D possibly matching TRBD1 (6 bases). There are 16 residues in the CDR3. CDR1 and CDR2 from the germline V gene are SGHAT and FQDESV (reference sequence). V gave up 6 bases and J gave up 0 bases, with 15 bases separating them. The CDR3 here is CASRTDRFGSGNTIYF. The CDR3 DNA follows: TGTGCCAGCAGGACTGACAGGTTCGGCTCTGGAAACACCATATATTTT. The full variable domain, its missing parts supplied by reference TRBV11-1 and TRBJ1-3, is EAEVAQSPRYKITEKSQAVAFWCDPISGHATLYWYRQILGQGPELLVQFQDESVVDDSQLPKDRFSAERLKGVDSTLKIQPAELGDSAMYLCASRTDRFGSGNTIYFGEGSWLTVV.

This chain uses TRBV2 with TRBJ2-2, with D perhaps matching TRBD1 (5 bases). The V end lost 6 bases, the J end lost 1 base, and 9 bases lay between the germline ends. CDR3 size: 14 residues. The V gene's germline CDR1 is SNHLY and CDR2 FYNNEI. CDR3 sequence: CASRTQENTGELFF. In nucleotides, the CDR3 is TGTGCCAGCAGAACACAGGAGAACACCGGGGAGCTGTTTTTT.

On this clone itself: One junction end disagrees with the germline gene, perhaps due to a read error. The chain has TRBV28 and TRBJ1-1, with D unclear. Germline V gives CDR1 MDHEN, CDR2 SYDVKM. CDR3 length equals 13 residues. Written as DNA, the CDR3 is TGTGCCAGCAGCTTCCCCGTGGGCACTGAAGCCTTCTTT. This encodes CASSFPVGTEAFF.